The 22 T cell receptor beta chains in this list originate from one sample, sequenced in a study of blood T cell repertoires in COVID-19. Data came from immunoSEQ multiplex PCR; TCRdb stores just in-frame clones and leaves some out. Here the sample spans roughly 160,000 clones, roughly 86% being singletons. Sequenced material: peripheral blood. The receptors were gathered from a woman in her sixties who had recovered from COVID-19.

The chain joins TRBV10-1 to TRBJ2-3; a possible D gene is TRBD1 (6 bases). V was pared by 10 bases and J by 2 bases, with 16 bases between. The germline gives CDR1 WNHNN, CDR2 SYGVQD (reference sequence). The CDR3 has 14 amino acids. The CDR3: CATRRDINTDTQYF. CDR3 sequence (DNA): TGCGCCACCCGCCGGGACATCAACACAGATACGCAGTATTTT.

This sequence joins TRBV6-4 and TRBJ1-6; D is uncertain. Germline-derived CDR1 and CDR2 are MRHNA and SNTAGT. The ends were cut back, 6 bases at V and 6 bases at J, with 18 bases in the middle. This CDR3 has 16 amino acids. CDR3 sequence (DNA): TGTGCCAGCAGGCTGAGGGCAGAGCTAGCTAATTCACCCCTCCACTTT. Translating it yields CASRLRAELANSPLHF.

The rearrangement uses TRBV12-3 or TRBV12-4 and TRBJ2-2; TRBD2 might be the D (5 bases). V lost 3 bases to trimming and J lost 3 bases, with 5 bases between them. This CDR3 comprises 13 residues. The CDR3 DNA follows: TGTGCCAGCAGTTTGGGAGACACCGGGGAGCTGTTTTTT. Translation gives CASSLGDTGELFF.

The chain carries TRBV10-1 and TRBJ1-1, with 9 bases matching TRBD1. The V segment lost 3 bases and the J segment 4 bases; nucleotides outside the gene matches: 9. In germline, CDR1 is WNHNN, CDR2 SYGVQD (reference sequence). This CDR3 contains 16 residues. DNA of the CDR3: TGCGCCAGCAGTGATGACAGGGGGAGGCGAGGCACTGAAGCTTTCTTT. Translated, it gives CASSDDRGRRGTEAFF.

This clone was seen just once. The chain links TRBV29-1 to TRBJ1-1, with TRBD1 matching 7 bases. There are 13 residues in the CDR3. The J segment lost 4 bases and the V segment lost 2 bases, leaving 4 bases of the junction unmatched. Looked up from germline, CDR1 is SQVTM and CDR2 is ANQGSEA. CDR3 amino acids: CSVERTGGTEAFF. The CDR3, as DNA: TGCAGCGTTGAAAGGACAGGCGGCACTGAAGCTTTCTTT.

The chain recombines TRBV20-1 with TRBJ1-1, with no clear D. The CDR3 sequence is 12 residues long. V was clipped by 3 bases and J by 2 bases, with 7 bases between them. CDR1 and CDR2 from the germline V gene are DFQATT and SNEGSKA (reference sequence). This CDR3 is CSASYINTEAFF. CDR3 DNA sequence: TGCAGTGCTAGTTACATAAACACTGAAGCTTTCTTT.

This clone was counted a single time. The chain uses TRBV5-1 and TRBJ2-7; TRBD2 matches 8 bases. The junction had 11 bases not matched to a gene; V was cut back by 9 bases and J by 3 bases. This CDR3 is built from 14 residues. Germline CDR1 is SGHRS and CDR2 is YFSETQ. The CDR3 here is CATQPGAGGYEQYF. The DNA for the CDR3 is TGCGCCACCCAACCAGGGGCGGGGGGCTACGAGCAGTACTTC.

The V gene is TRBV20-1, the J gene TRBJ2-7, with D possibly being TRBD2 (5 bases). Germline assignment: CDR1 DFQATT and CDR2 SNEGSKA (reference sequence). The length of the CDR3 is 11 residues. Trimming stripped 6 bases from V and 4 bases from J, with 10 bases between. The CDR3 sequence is CSALRGYEQYF. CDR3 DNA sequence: TGCAGTGCGCTACGGGGATACGAGCAGTACTTC.

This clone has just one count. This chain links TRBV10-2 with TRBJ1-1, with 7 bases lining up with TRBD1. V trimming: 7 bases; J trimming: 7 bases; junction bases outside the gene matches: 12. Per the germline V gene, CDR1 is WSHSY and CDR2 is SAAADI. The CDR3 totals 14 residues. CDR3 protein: CASMRGLGDSEAFF. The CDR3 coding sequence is TGCGCCAGCATGAGGGGGCTAGGGGATAGTGAAGCTTTCTTT.

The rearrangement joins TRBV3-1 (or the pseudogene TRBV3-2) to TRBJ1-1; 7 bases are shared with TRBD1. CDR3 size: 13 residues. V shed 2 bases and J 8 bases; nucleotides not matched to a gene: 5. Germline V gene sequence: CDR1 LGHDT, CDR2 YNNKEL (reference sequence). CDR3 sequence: CASSQFQGVEAFF. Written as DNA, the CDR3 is TGTGCCAGCAGCCAATTTCAGGGGGTAGAAGCTTTCTTT.

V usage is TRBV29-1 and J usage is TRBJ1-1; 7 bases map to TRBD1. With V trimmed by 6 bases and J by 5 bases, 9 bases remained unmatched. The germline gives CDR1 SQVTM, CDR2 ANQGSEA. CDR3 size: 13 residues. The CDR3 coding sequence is TGCAGCGTACTTAGAGGGGGCGCGACTGAAGCTTTCTTT. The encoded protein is CSVLRGGATEAFF. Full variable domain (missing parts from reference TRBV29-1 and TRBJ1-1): SAVISQKPSRDICQRGTSLTIQCQVDSQVTMMFWYRQQPGQSLTLIATANQGSEATYESGFVIDKFPISRPNLTFSTLTVSNMSPEDSSIYLCSVLRGGATEAFFGQGTRLTVV.

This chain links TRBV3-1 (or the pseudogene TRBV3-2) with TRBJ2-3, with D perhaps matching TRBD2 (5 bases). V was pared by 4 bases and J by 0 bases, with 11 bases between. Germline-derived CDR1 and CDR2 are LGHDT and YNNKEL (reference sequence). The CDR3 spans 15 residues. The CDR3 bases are TGTGCCAGCAGCCGCGCCGGGGTTAGCACAGATACGCAGTATTTT. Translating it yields CASSRAGVSTDTQYF.

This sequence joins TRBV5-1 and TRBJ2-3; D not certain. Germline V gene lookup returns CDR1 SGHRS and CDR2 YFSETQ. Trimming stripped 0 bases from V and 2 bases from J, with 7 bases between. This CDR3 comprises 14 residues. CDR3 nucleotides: TGCGCCAGCAGCTTGGCCCAGGTCACAGATACGCAGTATTTT. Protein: CASSLAQVTDTQYF.

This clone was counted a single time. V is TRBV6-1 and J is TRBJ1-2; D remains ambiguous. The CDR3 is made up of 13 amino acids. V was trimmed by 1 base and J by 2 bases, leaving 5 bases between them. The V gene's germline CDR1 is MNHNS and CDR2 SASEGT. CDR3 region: CASSEVQNYGYTF. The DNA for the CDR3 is TGTGCCAGCAGTGAAGTCCAGAACTATGGCTACACCTTC.

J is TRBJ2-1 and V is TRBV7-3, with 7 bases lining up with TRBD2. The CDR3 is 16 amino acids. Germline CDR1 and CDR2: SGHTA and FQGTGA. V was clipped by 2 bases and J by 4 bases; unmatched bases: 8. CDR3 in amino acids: CASSLAPSGVYNEQFF. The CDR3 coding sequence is TGTGCCAGCAGCTTAGCCCCCAGCGGGGTATACAATGAGCAGTTCTTC. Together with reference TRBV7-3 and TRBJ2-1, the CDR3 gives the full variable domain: GAGVSQTPSNKVTEKGKYVELRCDPISGHTALYWYRQSLGQGPEFLIYFQGTGAADDSGLPNDRFFAVRPEGSVSTLKIQRTERGDSAVYLCASSLAPSGVYNEQFFGPGTRLTVL.

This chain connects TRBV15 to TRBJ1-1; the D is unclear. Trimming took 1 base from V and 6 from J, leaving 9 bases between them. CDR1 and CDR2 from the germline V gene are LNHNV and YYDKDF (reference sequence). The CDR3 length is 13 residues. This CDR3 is CATSRVQVPEAFF. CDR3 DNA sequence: TGTGCCACCAGCAGAGTTCAGGTTCCTGAAGCTTTCTTT.

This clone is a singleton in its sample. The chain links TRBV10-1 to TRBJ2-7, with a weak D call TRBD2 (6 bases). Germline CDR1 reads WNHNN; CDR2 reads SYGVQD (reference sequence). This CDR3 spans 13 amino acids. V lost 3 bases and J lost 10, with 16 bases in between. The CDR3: CASSDSGTGVQYF. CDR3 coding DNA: TGCGCCAGCAGTGACTCCGGGACTGGGGTTCAGTACTTC.

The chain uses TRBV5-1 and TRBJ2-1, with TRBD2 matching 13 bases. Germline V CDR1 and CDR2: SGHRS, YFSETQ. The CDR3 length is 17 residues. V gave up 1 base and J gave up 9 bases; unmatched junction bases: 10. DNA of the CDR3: TGCGCCAGCAGCTTGAAAGATAGGACTAGCGGGAGCGGTGAGCAGTTCTTC. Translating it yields CASSLKDRTSGSGEQFF.

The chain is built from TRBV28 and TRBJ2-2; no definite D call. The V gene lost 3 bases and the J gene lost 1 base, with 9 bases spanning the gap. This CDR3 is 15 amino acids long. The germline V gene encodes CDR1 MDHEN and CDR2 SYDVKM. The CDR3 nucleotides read TGTGCCAGCAGTTTTGGTGGAGTGAACACCGGGGAGCTGTTTTTT. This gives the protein CASSFGGVNTGELFF.

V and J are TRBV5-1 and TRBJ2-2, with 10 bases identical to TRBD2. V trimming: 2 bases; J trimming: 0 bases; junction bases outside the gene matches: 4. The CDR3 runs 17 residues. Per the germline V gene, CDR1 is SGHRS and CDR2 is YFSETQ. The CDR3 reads CASSFSSGGANTGELFF. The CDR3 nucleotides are TGCGCCAGCAGCTTTTCTAGCGGGGGAGCGAACACCGGGGAGCTGTTTTTT.

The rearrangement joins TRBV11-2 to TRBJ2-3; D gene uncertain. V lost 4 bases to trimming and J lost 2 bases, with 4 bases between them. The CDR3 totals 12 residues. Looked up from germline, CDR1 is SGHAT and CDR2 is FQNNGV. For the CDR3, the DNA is TGTGCCAGCAGCTCTACCACAGATACGCAGTATTTT. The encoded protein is CASSSTTDTQYF.

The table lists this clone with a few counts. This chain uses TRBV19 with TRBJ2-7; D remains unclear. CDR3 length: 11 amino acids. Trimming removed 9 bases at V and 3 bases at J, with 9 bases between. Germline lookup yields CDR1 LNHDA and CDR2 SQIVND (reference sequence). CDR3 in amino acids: CASSAGYEQYF. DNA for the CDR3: TGTGCCAGCTCCGCAGGCTACGAGCAGTACTTC.